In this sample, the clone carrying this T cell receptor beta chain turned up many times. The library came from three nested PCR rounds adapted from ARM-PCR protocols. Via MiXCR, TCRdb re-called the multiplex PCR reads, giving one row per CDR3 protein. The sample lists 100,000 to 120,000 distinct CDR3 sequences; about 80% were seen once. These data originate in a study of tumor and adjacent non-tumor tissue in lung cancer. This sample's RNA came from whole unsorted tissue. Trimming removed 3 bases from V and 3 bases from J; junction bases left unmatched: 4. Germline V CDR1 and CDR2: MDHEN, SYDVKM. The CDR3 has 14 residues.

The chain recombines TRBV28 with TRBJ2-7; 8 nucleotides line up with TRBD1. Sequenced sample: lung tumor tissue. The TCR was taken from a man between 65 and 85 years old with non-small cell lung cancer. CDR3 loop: CASSLSTGGYEQYF. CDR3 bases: TGTGCCAGCAGTTTGTCCACAGGGGGCTACGAGCAGTACTTC.